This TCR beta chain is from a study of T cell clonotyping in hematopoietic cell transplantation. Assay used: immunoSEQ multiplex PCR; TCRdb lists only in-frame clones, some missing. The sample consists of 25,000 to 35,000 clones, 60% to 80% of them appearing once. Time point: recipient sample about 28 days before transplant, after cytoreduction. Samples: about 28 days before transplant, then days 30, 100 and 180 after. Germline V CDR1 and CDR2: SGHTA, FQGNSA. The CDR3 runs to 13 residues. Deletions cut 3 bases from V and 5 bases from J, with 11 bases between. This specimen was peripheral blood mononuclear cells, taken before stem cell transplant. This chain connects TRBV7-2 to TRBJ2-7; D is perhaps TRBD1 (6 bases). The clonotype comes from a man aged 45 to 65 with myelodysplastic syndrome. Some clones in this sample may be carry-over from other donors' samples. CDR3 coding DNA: TGTGCCAGCAGCTTTCGTCAGGGGAACGAGCAGTACTTC. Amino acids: CASSFRQGNEQYF.